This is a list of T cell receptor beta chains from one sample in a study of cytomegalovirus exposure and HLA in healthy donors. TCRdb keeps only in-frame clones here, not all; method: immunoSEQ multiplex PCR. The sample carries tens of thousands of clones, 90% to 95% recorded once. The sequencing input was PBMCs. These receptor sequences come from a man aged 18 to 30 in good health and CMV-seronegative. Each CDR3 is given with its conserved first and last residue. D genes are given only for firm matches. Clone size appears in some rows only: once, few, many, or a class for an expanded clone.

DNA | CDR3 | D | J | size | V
TGTGCCAGCAGTGAATCCGGGTACGGTCCAAACATTCAGTACTTC | CASSESGYGPNIQYF | - | TRBJ2-4 | - | TRBV6-1
TGTGCCAGCACCGGCGGGAGCAACATTCAGTACTTC | CASTGGSNIQYF | TRBD2 | TRBJ2-4 | - | TRBV6-5
TGTGCCAGCAGCTTCAGCCTAGCGGGAGCGTACGAGCAGTACTTC | CASSFSLAGAYEQYF | TRBD2 | TRBJ2-7 | - | TRBV7-2
TGTGCCAGCATTGGTCAGATTGCCTACGAGCAGTACTTC | CASIGQIAYEQYF | - | TRBJ2-7 | - | TRBV6-1
TGTGCCTGGAGTGTACGGACATCGCATGGCGAGCAGTACTTC | CAWSVRTSHGEQYF | - | TRBJ2-7 | - | TRBV30
TGTGCCAGCAGCCAAACGGGACTAGCGGACCCCTACGAGCAGTACTTC | CASSQTGLADPYEQYF | - | TRBJ2-7 | - | TRBV21-1
TGTGCCAGTAGTCACCGGGGGGAGGGGGGCACAGATACGCAGTATTTT | CASSHRGEGGTDTQYF | - | TRBJ2-3 | - | TRBV19
TGCAGCGTTGACTCACACTACGAGCAGTACTTC | CSVDSHYEQYF | - | TRBJ2-7 | once | TRBV29-1
TGTGCCATCAGTGATGGTAGCGGCGGGGCCAACGTCCTGACTTTC | CAISDGSGGANVLTF | - | TRBJ2-6 | once | TRBV10-3
TGTGCCAGCAGTCCGCCCTGGGCCAACATTCAGTACTTC | CASSPPWANIQYF | - | TRBJ2-4 | - | TRBV2
TGTGCCAGCAGTGAAGATCACTACAACGGACAGATCTATGGCTACACCTTC | CASSEDHYNGQIYGYTF | - | TRBJ1-2 | - | TRBV6-1
TGTGCCAGCAGCGCGGGACTCCTCTCCTACGAGCAGTACTTC | CASSAGLLSYEQYF | - | TRBJ2-7 | - | TRBV2
TGTGCCAGCGAATGGACAGTAATGAACACTGAAGCTTTCTTT | CASEWTVMNTEAFF | - | TRBJ1-1 | - | TRBV6-1